The following is a TCR beta chain sequence with its context. Antigen specificity is unknown. Adults of Caucasian background living in Nashville, Tennessee made up all donors. CD4+ cell separation produced CD45RA+ naive and CD45RA-negative memory subsets. Some clones are missing from TCRdb's copy, which holds only in-frame ones; the method was immunoSEQ multiplex PCR. Of about 1 million clones in the sample, about 77% were seen once. This sample was taken from a study of shared clonotypes between healthy human individuals. Background on the study: CD4 naive and memory got three plates each, CD8 naive two, CD8 memory one.

Findings and caveats of the study: Donor clonotype sharing was expected to depend on sequencing depth.

This CDR3 is 15 amino acids long. V dropped 4 bases and J dropped 6 bases, with 20 bases sitting between them. Germline CDR1 reads SGHRS; CDR2 reads YFSETQ. The V and J genes are TRBV5-1 and TRBJ2-7, with D possibly being TRBD2 (5 bases). The TCR sequence derives from a man aged 18 to 35 in good health. Sequenced input: memory CD4+ T cells sorted from blood. As to subset: CD45RA-negative fraction. The DNA for the CDR3 is TGCGCCAGCAGCAGGACTTCGGGGTCCTTCGGCGAGCAGTACTTC. Translating gives CASSRTSGSFGEQYF.